In this sample, the clone carrying this T cell receptor (beta chain) turned up many times. The CDR3 loop spans 14 amino acids. The V gene's germline CDR1 is GTSNPN and CDR2 SVGIG (reference sequence). V trimming: 1 base; J trimming: 6 bases; junction bases outside the gene matches: 5. These data originate in a study of blood T cell repertoires in COVID-19. Across the whole study: Both acute and convalescent COVID-19 samples were obtained from the United States, Italy and Spain. Sources were T cells, B-cell-depleted T cells, or PBMCs; the material itself was cDNA or gDNA.

Authors' processing steps: How many nucleated cells were present was estimated from reference gene primer amplification. The method was immunoSEQ multiplex PCR; TCRdb's version includes in-frame clones alone and lacks a portion of them. V and J calls and clone size are copied from that table; D and trimming were computed from the DNA. Here the sample spans 200,000 or so clones, 80% to 85% being singletons. This chain joins TRBV30 and TRBJ2-1; 8 bases agree with TRBD2. The sample consisted of peripheral blood. This clonotype was obtained from a woman in her thirties or forties with acute or convalescent COVID-19. The CDR3 coding sequence is TGTGCCTGGAGTGCAGGGCGGGAGGTCAATGAGCAGTTCTTC. Protein product: CAWSAGREVNEQFF.